This TCR beta chain was identified in a study of radiotherapy plus CTLA-4 blockade in lung cancer. Measured with immunoSEQ multiplex PCR; TCRdb has only the in-frame clones, and not every one. Of fewer than 140,000 clones in the sample, over 65% are singletons; the top ten hold roughly 2.3%. The CDR3 loop spans 18 amino acids. Germline lookup yields CDR1 SGHRS and CDR2 YFSETQ. V lost 4 bases to trimming and J lost 0 bases, with 20 bases between them. The sequence derives from a human donor with non-small cell lung cancer that progressed on radiotherapy plus ipilimumab. Some clones in this sample may be carry-over from other donors' samples. The rearrangement uses TRBV5-1 and TRBJ2-4, with D possibly TRBD2 on 5 matching bases. This sample comprised peripheral blood, obtained from a patient treated with radiotherapy plus ipilimumab. CDR3 protein: CASSLTVWEPLAKNIQYF. The CDR3 nucleotides are TGCGCCAGCAGCCTAACGGTGTGGGAGCCTCTAGCCAAAAACATTCAGTACTTC.